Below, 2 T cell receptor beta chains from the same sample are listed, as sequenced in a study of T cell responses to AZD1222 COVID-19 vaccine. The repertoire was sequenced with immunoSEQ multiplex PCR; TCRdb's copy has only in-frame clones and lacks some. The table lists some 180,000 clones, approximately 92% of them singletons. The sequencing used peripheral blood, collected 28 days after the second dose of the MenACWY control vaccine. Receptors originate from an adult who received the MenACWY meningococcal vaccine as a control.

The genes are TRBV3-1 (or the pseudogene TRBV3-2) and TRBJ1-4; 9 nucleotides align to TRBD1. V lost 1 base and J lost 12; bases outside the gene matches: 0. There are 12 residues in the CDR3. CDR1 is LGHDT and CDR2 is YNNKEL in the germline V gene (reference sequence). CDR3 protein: CASSQGQGELFF. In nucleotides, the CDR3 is TGTGCCAGCAGCCAAGGACAGGGGGAACTGTTTTTT.

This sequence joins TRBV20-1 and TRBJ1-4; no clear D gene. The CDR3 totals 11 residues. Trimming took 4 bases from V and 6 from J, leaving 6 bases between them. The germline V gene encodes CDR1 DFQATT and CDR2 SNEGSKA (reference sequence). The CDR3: CSAKLDEKLFF. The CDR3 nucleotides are TGCAGTGCTAAGCTAGATGAAAAACTGTTTTTT.